Listed below are T cell receptor beta chains from one sample, sequenced in a study of T cell responses to AZD1222 COVID-19 vaccine. Using immunoSEQ multiplex PCR, the repertoire was profiled, and TCRdb retains in-frame clones only, with some absent. The sample lists roughly 120,000 clones, about 90% seen once, with approximately 9.2% in the top ten. Sequenced here: peripheral blood, sampled on day 0 of AZD1222 vaccination. These receptors all stem from an adult in good health. Both conserved end residues are part of each CDR3. The order of the fields is J gene, clone size, D gene, V gene, CDR3 length, CDR3 DNA, CDR3 protein. A D gene is named only where the DNA matches it firmly. Where a row states a size, it is once, few, many or the class of an expanded clone; other rows omit it.

TRBJ2-7	.	TRBD2	TRBV5-1	18	TGCGCCAGCAGCTCCGCTATGAGCGGGAGGGCCGATTCCTACGAGCAGTACTTC	CASSSAMSGRADSYEQYF
TRBJ1-3	once	.	TRBV12-3/TRBV12-4	12	TGTGCCAGCACCTTGCCTGGAAACACCATATATTTT	CASTLPGNTIYF
TRBJ2-5	once	TRBD2	TRBV29-1	16	TGCAGCGTTGAAGTGTTCCTAGCGGTGTACCAAGAGACCCAGTACTTC	CSVEVFLAVYQETQYF
TRBJ2-5	.	TRBD1	TRBV2	15	TGTGCCAGCACTCTAGGACAGGGGGCGAGGGAGACCCAGTACTTC	CASTLGQGARETQYF
TRBJ2-7	.	TRBD1	TRBV4-2	16	TGTGCCAGCAGCCAAGATGATATGACAGGGGGCTACGAGCAGTACTTC	CASSQDDMTGGYEQYF
TRBJ2-7	.	.	TRBV5-4	13	TGTGCCAGCAGCTTGCAGGGGATTCACGAGCAGTACTTC	CASSLQGIHEQYF
TRBJ2-1	.	TRBD1	TRBV10-1	14	TGCGCCAGCAGTAAAGGACAGGATCCGAATGAGCAGTTCTTC	CASSKGQDPNEQFF
TRBJ2-3	.	.	TRBV11-3	17	TGTGCCAGCAGCTTAGCCCTCCTAGCCAAAAGCACAGATACGCAGTATTTT	CASSLALLAKSTDTQYF
TRBJ1-5	.	TRBD1	TRBV2	16	TGTGCCAGCAGTGCCGACAGGGGTTATAGCAATCAGCCCCAGCATTTT	CASSADRGYSNQPQHF
TRBJ2-7	few	TRBD1	TRBV6-6	15	TGTGCCAGCAGTTACCCCGGACAGGGGAACTACGAGCAGTACTTC	CASSYPGQGNYEQYF
TRBJ2-7	.	.	TRBV12-5	15	TGTGCTAGTGCCCCATGGGGGGCTAGCTCCTACGAGCAGTACTTC	CASAPWGASSYEQYF
TRBJ1-5	.	TRBD1	TRBV10-2	14	TGCGCCAGCAGGGGACAGGGGGTCAATCAGCCCCAGCATTTT	CASRGQGVNQPQHF
TRBJ2-3	.	.	TRBV11-3	12	TGTGCCAGCAGCTTAGAATTAACAGGGCAGTATTTT	CASSLELTGQYF
TRBJ2-7	.	.	TRBV7-2	14	TGTGCCAGCAGGAGGGACTTGGGGGTCCACGAGCAGTACTTC	CASRRDLGVHEQYF
TRBJ2-7	.	TRBD2	TRBV28	15	TGTGCCAGCAGTTCGCCCCGCGGGGGGTGGACCGAGCAGTACTTC	CASSSPRGGWTEQYF
TRBJ1-2	.	.	TRBV5-5	14	TGTGCCAGCAGCTTGGGCTTGGCGAGCTATGGCTACACCTTC	CASSLGLASYGYTF
TRBJ1-6	few	TRBD1	TRBV19	17	TGTGCCAGTAGTATAAAGGACAGGAAGTCTTATAATTCACCCCTCCACTTT	CASSIKDRKSYNSPLHF
TRBJ2-7	.	TRBD1	TRBV10-3	20	TGTGCCATCAGTGAGTCGAAGACAGGGAGTGTACCAAACCGGTTGTACGAGCAGTACTTC	CAISESKTGSVPNRLYEQYF
TRBJ1-3	.	TRBD1	TRBV19	13	TGTGCCACACGACAGGGGAGTGGAAACACCATATATTTT	CATRQGSGNTIYF
TRBJ2-5	.	.	TRBV14	12	TGTGCCAGCAGCCAGGGGCGAGAGACCCAGTACTTC	CASSQGRETQYF
TRBJ1-5	.	TRBD1	TRBV7-2	15	TGTGCCAGCAGCTTAGACAGGGGGCACGATCAGCCCCAGCATTTT	CASSLDRGHDQPQHF
TRBJ1-1	.	.	TRBV11-3	17	TGTGCCAGCAGCTTTCTCATGGGGGAGGGTCGGAACACTGAAGCTTTCTTT	CASSFLMGEGRNTEAFF
TRBJ2-1	.	.	TRBV30	14	TGTGCCTGGAAAACCGGGGCGGGAAAAAATGAGCAGTTCTTC	CAWKTGAGKNEQFF
TRBJ2-7	.	.	TRBV6-1	14	TGTGCCAGCAGTGAACCAGGCTACTCCTACGAGCAGTACTTC	CASSEPGYSYEQYF